This entry describes one T cell receptor beta chain. Participant age was about 18 to 89 years, and participants resided in roughly 24 US areas. CDR1 MNHEY and CDR2 SMNVEV come from the germline V gene (reference sequence). This CDR3 spans 13 amino acids. The V and J ends lost 6 bases and 4 bases respectively, with 13 bases between them. The sample belongs to a study of blood T cell repertoires in COVID-19. In the study overall: Both acute and convalescent COVID-19 samples were obtained from the United States, Italy and Spain.

The repertoire was sequenced with immunoSEQ multiplex PCR; TCRdb's copy has only in-frame clones and lacks some. The data show 230,000 or so clones, 80% to 90% seen once. The sample was PBMCs or T cells enriched from blood (not recorded which). The origin of this receptor is a woman in her forties or fifties with acute COVID-19. The chain joins TRBV27 to TRBJ2-7; D unresolved. CDR3 coding DNA: TGTGCCAGCAGCCAAATTAACTTGTACGAGCAGTACTTC. Translating gives CASSQINLYEQYF.